This T cell receptor (beta chain) was sequenced in a study of regulatory T cells in long-lasting Graves disease (dated by TCRdb to the early 2020s). With respect to the entire study: Persistent Graves' disease meant more than 5 years of antithyroid drug treatment with TSH receptor autoantibodies that stayed positive. On average, persistent Graves' disease patients in the clinical cohort had been on antithyroid drugs for about 9.3 years. The study took place in China and was registered as a clinical trial. A total of around 35 samples underwent TCR sequencing: 13 from persistent and roughly 20 from newly diagnosed Graves' disease patients. Peripheral blood TCR sequencing and RNA sequencing compared persistent Graves' disease patients with newly diagnosed Graves' disease patients. The full study reports these points: Compared with newly diagnosed patients, patients with persistent Graves' disease had lower TCR Shannon entropy and fewer highly expanded clones, which suggests clonal expansion. Patients with persistent disease shared more public clonotypes (around 2,500) than newly diagnosed patients did (approximately 970). Preferential use of TRBV28, TRBJ1-2 and TRBJ2-5 was observed in persistent disease, whereas TRBV20-1 and TRBJ2-1 were favored in newly diagnosed disease. Only peripheral blood was studied, because thyroid tissue, the primary lesion, was inaccessible. The authors acknowledged the small sample size as a limitation that may reduce accuracy. Sequencing and analysis were limited to the TCR beta chain.

This clonotype was seen at least ten times. No cognate antigen has been identified for it. No base quality information exists; no much larger clone differs at one position. At the junction V is shortened by 7 bases and J by 6 bases, with 18 bases in between. The CDR3 starts with the cysteine, ends with the phenylalanine, and has 14 residues. The DNA shown is the 42-base CDR3, in frame from base 1. The library came from multiplex PCR. The instrument was an Illumina HiSeq 4000. To build TCR beta libraries, CDR3 regions were amplified by Arm-PCR using iRepertoire HTBI primers. Before sequencing, the PCR products went through gel purification. Concerning the study's data processing: Gene usage analysis of CDR3 amino acid clonotypes used the 62 TRBV and more than 13 TRBJ segments found across samples. COPE and FqMerger were used to merge filtered high-quality paired reads into contigs. BLAST was used to align contigs to the IMGT TRBV, TRBD and TRBJ reference genes, and CDR3 was defined following IMGT. Clonotypes above 0.1% frequency were classified as highly expanded clones. Repertoire diversity was measured by Shannon entropy, and V-J evenness by the Gini coefficient. A clonotype found in more than one individual was treated as public. TCRdb redid the processing of the public reads, applying fastp at Q25 and MiXCR, and retained in-frame beta chains. One record per CDR3 amino acid sequence lists the most common genes and DNA. The V and J calls shown here were made by TCRdb, not taken from the authors' results. This sample holds 700,000 or so distinct CDR3 sequences; around 30% were observed only once. The ten largest make up around 42% of the sample.

The time point label, as the study defines it: persistent/refractory GD, antithyroid drugs over 5 years with positive TRAb. RNA was extracted from PBMCs in TRIzol for both TCR sequencing and RNA sequencing. Graves' disease was diagnosed according to American Thyroid Association guidelines. The patients came from an endocrinology department in Xi'an, China. From each patient, around 9 milliliters of peripheral blood was collected into an EDTA anticoagulant tube. Ficoll Paque Plus density gradient separation was used to isolate PBMCs, and no additional T cell sorting was done. RNA quality was checked with an Agilent 2100 Bioanalyzer and agarose gel, and concentration with a NanoDrop 2000.

The sequenced sample was peripheral blood mononuclear cells (PBMCs), obtained when the disease was refractory, from a patient treated with antithyroid drugs. The sequence is built from TRBV12-3 or TRBV12-4 and TRBJ2-5; TRBD1 is possibly the D segment (6 matching bases). The sequence was collected from a female donor with Graves disease. The CDR3 protein sequence reads: CASNLDRGPKTQYF. The sequence in DNA is TGTGCCAGCAACCTGGACAGAGGCCCAAAGACCCAGTACTTC.